These 27 T cell receptor beta chains were sequenced from one sample in a study of identical twins. TCRdb re-called the 5' RACE reads with MiXCR, one entry per CDR3 protein. The sample carries around 1.7 million distinct CDR3 sequences, under 35% recorded once. Sequences were obtained from cord blood. Source of these receptors: a newborn girl in good health.

This clonotype was observed a few times. The chain's CDR3 is CSARPSGLNIQYF. CDR3 nucleotides: TGCAGTGCTAGACCGAGCGGGTTAAACATTCAGTACTTC. V is TRBV20-1 and J is TRBJ2-4; perhaps TRBD2 as D (6 bases). The V gene's germline CDR1 is DFQATT and CDR2 SNEGSKA (reference sequence). Between the trimmed V and J ends, which lost 2 bases and 6 bases, there was a span of 11 bases. The CDR3 has 13 residues.

V gene TRBV25-1 combines with J gene TRBJ2-3; TRBD2 agrees at 7 bases. V gave up 2 bases and J gave up 6 bases; unmatched junction bases: 8. There are 15 residues in the CDR3. Per germline, CDR1 MGHDK and CDR2 SYGVNS. CDR3 coding DNA: TGTGCCAGCAGTGAAGGGGCGGGAGCCTCGGATACGCAGTATTTT. Protein: CASSEGAGASDTQYF.

This clonotype was counted only a few times. This could be a read error, since a much larger clone is one nucleotide away. The chain has TRBV27 and TRBJ1-1, with D unresolved. The CDR3 length is 13 residues. The germline V gene encodes CDR1 MNHEY and CDR2 SMNVEV (reference sequence). Trimming shortened V by 4 bases and J by 0 bases, and 6 bases separated the two germline ends. The CDR3 DNA follows: TGTGCCAGCAGTTACGCGATGAACACTGAAGCTTTCTTT. Translated: CASSYAMNTEAFF.

This clonotype was picked up many times. At one end the junction does not follow the germline gene, possibly because of a read error. The rearrangement joins TRBV5-1 to TRBJ2-1; D is uncertain. This CDR3 spans 14 amino acids. The germline V gene encodes CDR1 SGHRS and CDR2 YFSETQ. CDR3 loop: CASSLAPSYNEQFF. In DNA, the CDR3 is TGTGCCAGCAGCCTCGCCCCCTCCTACAATGAGCAGTTCTTC.

This clonotype occurred once. The chain uses TRBV2 and TRBJ2-3; D uncertain. The germline V and J ends were trimmed by 2 bases and 7 bases, with 13 bases remaining between them. The CDR3 consists of 14 residues. From germline, CDR1 is SNHLY and CDR2 FYNNEI. The CDR3 coding sequence is TGTGCCAGCAGTGAATTGGGCAGCTCCTATACGCAGTATTTT. Amino acid sequence: CASSELGSSYTQYF.

This chain joins TRBV9 and TRBJ2-5; unclear D gene. The CDR3 covers 14 residues. Germline loops: CDR1 SGDLS, CDR2 YYNGEE. The V end lost 2 bases, the J end lost 5 bases, and 13 bases lay between the germline ends. The CDR3 loop is CASSVGPSRETQYF. The CDR3 bases are TGTGCCAGCAGCGTTGGGCCCTCTAGGGAGACCCAGTACTTC.

This clonotype occurred a few times. The rearrangement links TRBV6-5 to TRBJ2-1, with 10 bases fitting TRBD2. J was trimmed by 4 bases and V by 5 bases; bases with no gene match: 5. Germline assignment: CDR1 MNHEY and CDR2 SVGAGI. The CDR3 covers 15 residues. The CDR3 region has the DNA TGTGCCAGCAGTGACGGACTAGCGGAGTACAATGAGCAGTTCTTC. Protein: CASSDGLAEYNEQFF.

V gene TRBV6-1 combines with J gene TRBJ1-4, with D hard to call. The germline V and J ends were trimmed by 8 bases and 1 base, with 11 bases remaining between them. Germline values: CDR1 MNHNS, CDR2 SASEGT. The CDR3 contains 14 residues. CDR3 protein: CASLELLTNEKLFF. CDR3 DNA sequence: TGTGCCAGCCTAGAACTTCTAACTAATGAAAAACTGTTTTTT.

This chain links TRBV4-1 with TRBJ2-1; D may be TRBD2 (6 bases). Germline CDR1 and CDR2: MGHRA and YSYEKL. The CDR3 spans 16 residues. Trimming took off 0 bases at V and 1 base at J, with 10 bases between the two ends. CDR3: CASSQDSRGSYNEQFF. For the CDR3, the DNA is TGCGCCAGCAGCCAAGATAGCCGGGGGTCCTACAATGAGCAGTTCTTC.

The chain has TRBV7-9 and TRBJ2-5; D tentatively reads TRBD1 or TRBD2 (5 bases each). Trimming took 5 bases from V and 2 from J, leaving 15 bases between them. The CDR3 consists of 15 residues. Per germline, CDR1 SEHNR and CDR2 FQNEAQ (reference sequence). In nucleotides, the CDR3 is TGTGCCAGCAGCCCCGCCTGGGGACCGCAAGAGACCCAGTACTTC. Its translation: CASSPAWGPQETQYF.

This chain joins TRBV25-1 and TRBJ1-6; D is unclear. V was cut by 2 bases and J by 6 bases, with 5 bases left in between. The CDR3 runs 13 residues. Per germline, CDR1 MGHDK and CDR2 SYGVNS. CDR3 DNA: TGTGCCAGCAGTGAAACCGTTAATTCACCCCTCCACTTT. Residues: CASSETVNSPLHF.

This clonotype was seen more than once but under ten times. This chain links TRBV10-3 with TRBJ1-4; 9 nucleotides align to TRBD1. Trimming removed 8 bases from V and 3 bases from J; junction bases left unmatched: 4. Germline V gives CDR1 ENHRY, CDR2 SYGVKD. This CDR3 contains 14 residues. CDR3 nucleotide sequence: TGTGCCATCGCACAGGGGGCGGCTAATGAAAAACTGTTTTTT. It is translated as CAIAQGAANEKLFF.

The chain employs TRBV29-1 and TRBJ2-1; possibly TRBD2 for D (6 bases). The germline CDR1 and CDR2 sequences are SQVTM and ANQGSEA. Trimming left V 4 bases short and J 3 bases short, with 19 bases between. This CDR3 is 16 amino acids long. The CDR3 nucleotides read TGCAGCGTTGTGGGCTCCTTAGCGGATCACTACAATGAGCAGTTCTTC. It specifies CSVVGSLADHYNEQFF.

The chain carries TRBV20-1 and TRBJ2-7; D remains ambiguous. The V gene lost 5 bases and the J gene lost 4 bases, with 21 bases spanning the gap. CDR1 DFQATT and CDR2 SNEGSKA come from the germline V gene (reference sequence). This CDR3 spans 15 amino acids. DNA of the CDR3: TGCAGTGCTGGACCTATCGGTACTGACAAATACGAGCAGTACTTC. This sequence encodes CSAGPIGTDKYEQYF.

This clonotype was observed a handful of times. V usage is TRBV24-1 and J usage is TRBJ2-1; 10 bases line up with TRBD1. Per the germline V gene, CDR1 is KGHDR and CDR2 is SFDVKD. The CDR3 totals 11 residues. J lost 14 bases, V lost 5 bases, and 2 bases had no gene match. This chain's CDR3 is CATSGGTGEFF. The CDR3 DNA sequence: TGTGCCACCAGTGGCGGGACAGGGGAGTTCTTC.

This clonotype has more than one count but fewer than ten. The gene calls are TRBV9 and TRBJ2-7; D unresolved. The V and J ends lost 2 bases and 0 bases respectively, with 9 bases between them. Germline CDR1 is SGDLS and CDR2 is YYNGEE. The length of the CDR3 is 14 residues. In DNA, the CDR3 is TGTGCCAGCAGCGTCCTCTCGAGCTCCTACGAGCAGTACTTC. Amino acids: CASSVLSSSYEQYF. Together with reference TRBV9 and TRBJ2-7, the CDR3 gives the full variable domain: DSGVTQTPKHLITATGQRVTLRCSPRSGDLSVYWYQQSLDQGLQFLIQYYNGEERAKGNILERFSAQQFPDLHSELNLSSLELGDSALYFCASSVLSSSYEQYFGPGTRLTVT.

The chain couples TRBV6-5 to TRBJ1-4; TRBD1 matches at 10 bases. CDR3 length equals 16 residues. Germline lookup yields CDR1 MNHEY and CDR2 SVGAGI. After removal of 6 bases from V and 3 bases from J, the junction contained 7 bases not matched to a gene. CDR3 sequence: CASRETGGFSNEKLFF. As DNA, the CDR3 is TGTGCCAGCAGGGAGACAGGGGGCTTTTCTAATGAAAAACTGTTTTTT.

V and J are TRBV7-2 and TRBJ2-1; 7 bases are shared with TRBD2. This CDR3 is built from 14 residues. The ends lost 4 bases at V and 6 bases at J; junction bases unmatched: 6. Germline V CDR1 and CDR2: SGHTA, FQGNSA. The CDR3 sequence is CASSSTSSGNEQFF. The CDR3 coding sequence is TGTGCCAGCAGCTCCACTTCTAGCGGCAATGAGCAGTTCTTC.

On this clonotype: This clone may be a read error of a much larger clone one base away. This chain joins TRBV5-1 and TRBJ2-4; 9 nucleotides agree with TRBD1. Trimming cost V 2 bases and J 0 bases; bases outside gene matches: 9. CDR1 SGHRS and CDR2 YFSETQ come from the germline V gene. The length of the CDR3 is 18 residues. The CDR3 here is CASSLRDRDFLAKNIQYF. The CDR3 DNA reads as TGCGCCAGCAGCTTACGGGACAGGGACTTTCTAGCCAAAAACATTCAGTACTTC. The variable domain in full, with the rest retrieved from reference TRBV5-1 and TRBJ2-4, is KAGVTQTPRYLIKTRGQQVTLSCSPISGHRSVSWYQQTPGQGLQFLFEYFSETQRNKGNFPGRFSGRQFSNSRSEMNVSTLELGDSALYLCASSLRDRDFLAKNIQYFGAGTRLSVL.

The chain has TRBV7-9 and TRBJ1-1, with D uncertain. This CDR3 comprises 13 residues. Trimming took off 1 base at V and 6 bases at J, with 9 bases between the two ends. CDR1 is SEHNR, CDR2 FQNEAQ, per germline (reference sequence). The DNA for the CDR3 is TGTGCCAGCAGCTTAGTTTTTTATCCTGAAGCTTTCTTT. Protein sequence: CASSLVFYPEAFF.

This clonotype has a single count. The chain couples TRBV21-1 to TRBJ1-4; the table's D call TRBD1 went unverified against the DNA. TRBV21-1 is labeled a pseudogene. The CDR3 loop spans 15 amino acids. The CDR3 DNA reads TGTGCCAGCAGCCTCCAGGGGGCAGAGGGTGAAAAACTGTTTTTT. This encodes CASSLQGAEGEKLFF.

The chain recombines TRBV15 with TRBJ2-1; D is unresolved. Germline V lookup: CDR1 LNHNV, CDR2 YYDKDF (reference sequence). CDR3 size: 17 residues. The V and J ends lost 0 bases and 6 bases respectively, with 18 bases between them. In nucleotides, the CDR3 is TGTGCCACCAGCAGAGATTGGGCCCGCAGAGGTGGCAATGAGCAGTTCTTC. It codes for CATSRDWARRGGNEQFF. The full variable domain, in which reference TRBV15 and TRBJ2-1 provide the parts outside the CDR3, is DAMVIQNPRYQVTQFGKPVTLSCSQTLNHNVMYWYQQKSSQAPKLLFHYYDKDFNNEADTPDNFQSRRPNTSFCFLDIRSPGLGDTAMYLCATSRDWARRGGNEQFFGPGTRLTVL.

The chain is built from TRBV12-3 or TRBV12-4 and TRBJ2-7; D possibly corresponds to TRBD1 (6 bases). Trimming removed 5 bases from V and 2 bases from J, with 16 bases in between. This CDR3 spans 15 amino acids. The DNA for the CDR3 is TGTGCCAGCAGTCCATACGGGACATTCCCCTACGAGCAGTACTTC. The encoded protein is CASSPYGTFPYEQYF.

The rearrangement links TRBV20-1 to TRBJ2-5; D is ambiguous. Germline loops: CDR1 DFQATT, CDR2 SNEGSKA (reference sequence). V was pared by 0 bases and J by 5 bases, with 10 bases between. The CDR3 runs 13 residues. Here the CDR3 reads CSARERFAETQYF. The DNA for the CDR3 is TGCAGTGCTAGAGAGAGGTTTGCGGAGACCCAGTACTTC.

This clonotype was observed a few times. The chain is built from TRBV19 and TRBJ2-3, with no clear D. The CDR3 has 14 residues. In germline, CDR1 is LNHDA, CDR2 SQIVND (reference sequence). V lost 0 bases to trimming and J lost 3 bases, with 7 bases between them. CDR3 sequence reads: CASSIDTRTDTQYF. The CDR3 DNA follows: TGTGCCAGTAGTATAGACACTCGGACAGATACGCAGTATTTT.

This clonotype has a handful of counts. The chain has TRBV20-1 and TRBJ2-7; tentative D call: TRBD2 (6 bases). The CDR3 sequence is 14 residues long. Germline V lookup: CDR1 DFQATT, CDR2 SNEGSKA (reference sequence). The V gene lost 6 bases and the J gene lost 0 bases, with 15 bases spanning the gap. CDR3: CSAETGTYSYEQYF. For the CDR3, the DNA is TGCAGTGCGGAGACCGGGACTTACTCCTACGAGCAGTACTTC.

The V call is TRBV28, the J call TRBJ2-1; no clear D gene. Germline V gene sequence: CDR1 MDHEN, CDR2 SYDVKM. The CDR3 sequence is 13 residues long. V was shortened by 5 bases and J by 0 bases, with 5 bases between the two germline ends. CDR3 bases: TGTGCCAGCAGTCGTTTCTCCTACAATGAGCAGTTCTTC. Protein product: CASSRFSYNEQFF.